This TCR beta chain was captured in a study of vaccination effects on CD4 cells after COVID-19. General study results and limits: Substantial clonal contraction characterized both infection- and vaccine-induced clones late after vaccination.

After more than 9 days in culture, the CD4+ T cells were isolated. Participants got two doses of BNT162b2 or mRNA-1273 vaccine. According to the study, vaccine recipients showed no prior SARS-CoV-2 infection and negative nucleocapsid antibodies. The CDR3 is 15 amino acids. J was trimmed by 10 bases and V by 3 bases; bases with no gene match: 14. Germline V lookup: CDR1 ENHRY, CDR2 SYGVKD. Notes on this clone: Antigen unknown.

Measured with immunoSEQ multiplex PCR; TCRdb has only the in-frame clones, and not every one. Of 45,000 to 65,000 clones listed, approximately 81% are singletons. The sequencing here drew on CD4+ T cells from PBMCs cultured without peptide, taken after COVID-19 vaccination. The receptor was derived from a human donor who received a COVID-19 vaccine. The J gene is TRBJ1-1, the V gene TRBV10-3; TRBD1 matches 7 bases. Here the CDR3 reads CAISEQQGSPNGAFF. In DNA form, the CDR3 reads TGTGCCATCAGTGAACAACAGGGGAGCCCTAATGGAGCTTTCTTT.